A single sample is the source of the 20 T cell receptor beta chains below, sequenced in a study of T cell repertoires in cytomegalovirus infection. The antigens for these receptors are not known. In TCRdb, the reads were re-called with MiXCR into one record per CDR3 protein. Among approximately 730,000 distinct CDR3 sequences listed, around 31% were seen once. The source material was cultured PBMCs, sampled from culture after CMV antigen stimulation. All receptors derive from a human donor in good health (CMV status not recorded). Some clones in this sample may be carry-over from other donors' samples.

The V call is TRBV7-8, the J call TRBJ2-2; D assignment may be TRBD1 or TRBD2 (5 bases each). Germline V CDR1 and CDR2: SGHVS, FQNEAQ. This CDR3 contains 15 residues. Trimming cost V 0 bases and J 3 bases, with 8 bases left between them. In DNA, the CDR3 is TGTGCCAGCAGCTTAGCCCGAGGGGACACCGGGGAGCTGTTTTTT. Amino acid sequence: CASSLARGDTGELFF.

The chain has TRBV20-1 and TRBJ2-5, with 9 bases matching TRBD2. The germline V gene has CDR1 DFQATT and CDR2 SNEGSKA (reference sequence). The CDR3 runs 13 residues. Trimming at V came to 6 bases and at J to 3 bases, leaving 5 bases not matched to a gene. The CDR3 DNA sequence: TGCAGTGCGGCGGGAGGGCCGGAAGAGACCCAGTACTTC. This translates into CSAAGGPEETQYF.

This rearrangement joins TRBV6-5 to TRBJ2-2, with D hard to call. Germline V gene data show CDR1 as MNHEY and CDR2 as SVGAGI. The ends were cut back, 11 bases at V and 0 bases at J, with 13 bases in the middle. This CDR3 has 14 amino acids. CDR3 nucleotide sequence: TGTGCCTCCTCACTGAAAGCGAACACCGGGGAGCTGTTTTTT. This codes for CASSLKANTGELFF.

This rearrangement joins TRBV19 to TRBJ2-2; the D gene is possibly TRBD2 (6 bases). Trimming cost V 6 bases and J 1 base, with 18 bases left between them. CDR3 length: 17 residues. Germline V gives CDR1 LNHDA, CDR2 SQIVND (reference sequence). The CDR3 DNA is TGTGCCAGTAGGGACTACGAGGGAACGAAGAACACCGGGGAGCTGTTTTTT. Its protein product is CASRDYEGTKNTGELFF.

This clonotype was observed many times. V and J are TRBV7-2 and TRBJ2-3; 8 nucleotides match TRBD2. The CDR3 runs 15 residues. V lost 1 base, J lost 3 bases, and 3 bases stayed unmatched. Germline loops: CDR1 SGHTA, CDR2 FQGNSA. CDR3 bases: TGTGCCAGCAGCTTAGGCGGGAGGAGTACAGATACGCAGTATTTT. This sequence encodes CASSLGGRSTDTQYF.

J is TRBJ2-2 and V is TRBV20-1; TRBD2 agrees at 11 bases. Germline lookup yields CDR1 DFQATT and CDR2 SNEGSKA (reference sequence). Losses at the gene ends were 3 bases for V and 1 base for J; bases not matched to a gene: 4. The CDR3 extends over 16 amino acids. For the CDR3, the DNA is TGCAGTGCTAGGGCTAGCGGGAGGAAGAACACCGGGGAGCTGTTTTTT. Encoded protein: CSARASGRKNTGELFF.

The CDR3 nucleotides read TGTGCCAGCAGCCGCTCTCTCTCTGGAAACACCATATATTTT. Its protein product is CASSRSLSGNTIYF. This chain uses TRBV7-8 with TRBJ1-3; D remains ambiguous. CDR1 SGHVS and CDR2 FQNEAQ come from the germline V gene. The CDR3 consists of 14 residues. V was clipped by 5 bases and J by 0 bases, with 8 bases between them.

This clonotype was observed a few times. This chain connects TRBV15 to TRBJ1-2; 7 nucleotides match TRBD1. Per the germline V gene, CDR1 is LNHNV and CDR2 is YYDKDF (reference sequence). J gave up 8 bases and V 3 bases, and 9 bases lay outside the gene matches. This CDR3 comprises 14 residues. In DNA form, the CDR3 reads TGTGCCACCAGCAGTCAACAGGGGCTACTCGGCTACACCTTC. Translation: CATSSQQGLLGYTF.

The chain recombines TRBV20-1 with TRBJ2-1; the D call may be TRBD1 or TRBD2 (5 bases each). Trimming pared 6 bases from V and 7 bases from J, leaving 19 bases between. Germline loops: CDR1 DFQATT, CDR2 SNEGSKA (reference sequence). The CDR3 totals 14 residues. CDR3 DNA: TGCAGTGCACCGGGACCCCAAGACCCTAATGAGCAGTTCTTC. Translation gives CSAPGPQDPNEQFF.

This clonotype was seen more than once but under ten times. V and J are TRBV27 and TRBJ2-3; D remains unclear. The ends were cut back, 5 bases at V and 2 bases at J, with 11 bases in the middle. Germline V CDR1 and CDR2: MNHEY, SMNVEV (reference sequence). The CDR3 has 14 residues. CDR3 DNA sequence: TGTGCCAGCAGTAGCCGATGGGTCACAGATACGCAGTATTTT. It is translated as CASSSRWVTDTQYF.

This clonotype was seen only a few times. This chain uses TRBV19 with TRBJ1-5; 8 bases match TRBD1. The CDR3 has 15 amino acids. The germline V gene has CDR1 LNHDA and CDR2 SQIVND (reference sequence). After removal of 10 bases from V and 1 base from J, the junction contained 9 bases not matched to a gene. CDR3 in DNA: TGTGCCACACTGGACAGGGCAGGGAGCAATCAGCCCCAGCATTTT. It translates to CATLDRAGSNQPQHF. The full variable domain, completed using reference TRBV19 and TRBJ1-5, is DGGITQSPKYLFRKEGQNVTLSCEQNLNHDAMYWYRQDPGQGLRLIYYSQIVNDFQKGDIAEGYSVSREKKESFPLTVTSAQKNPTAFYLCATLDRAGSNQPQHFGDGTRLSIL.

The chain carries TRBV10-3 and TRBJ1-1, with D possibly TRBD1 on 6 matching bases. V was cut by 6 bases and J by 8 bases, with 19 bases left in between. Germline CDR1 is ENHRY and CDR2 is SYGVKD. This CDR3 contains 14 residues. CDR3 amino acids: CAIRGAGGAVEAFF. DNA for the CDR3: TGTGCCATCAGGGGGGCCGGGGGCGCGGTAGAAGCTTTCTTT.

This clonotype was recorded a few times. CDR3 coding DNA: TGTGCCAGCAGTGTCGAAGCGGGAGGCGACACAGATACGCAGTATTTT. Translated, it gives CASSVEAGGDTDTQYF. V gene TRBV2 combines with J gene TRBJ2-3; the match to TRBD2 covers 9 bases. CDR3 length: 16 residues. J was trimmed by 2 bases and V by 4 bases; bases with no gene match: 7. Germline-derived CDR1 and CDR2 are SNHLY and FYNNEI. Drawing the rest from reference TRBV2 and TRBJ2-3, the complete variable domain is EPEVTQTPSHQVTQMGQEVILRCVPISNHLYFYWYRQILGQKVEFLVSFYNNEISEKSEIFDDQFSVERPDGSNFTLKIRSTKLEDSAMYFCASSVEAGGDTDTQYFGPGTRLTVL.

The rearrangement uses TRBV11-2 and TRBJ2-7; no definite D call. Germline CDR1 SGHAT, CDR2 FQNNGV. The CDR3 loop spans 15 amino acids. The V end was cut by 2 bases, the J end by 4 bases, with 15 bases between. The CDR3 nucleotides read TGTGCCAGCAGCTTATCGGCGCTCACCCCATACGAGCAGTACTTC. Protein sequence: CASSLSALTPYEQYF.

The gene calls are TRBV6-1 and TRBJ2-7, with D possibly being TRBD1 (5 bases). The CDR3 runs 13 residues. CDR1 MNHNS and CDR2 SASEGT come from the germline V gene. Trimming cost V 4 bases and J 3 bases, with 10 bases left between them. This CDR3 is CASSADRFYEQYF. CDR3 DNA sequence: TGTGCCAGCAGTGCCGACAGATTCTACGAGCAGTACTTC.

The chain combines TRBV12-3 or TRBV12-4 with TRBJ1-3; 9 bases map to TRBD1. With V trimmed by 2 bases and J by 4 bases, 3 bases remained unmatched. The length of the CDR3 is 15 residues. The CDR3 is CASSLRQGDGNTIYF. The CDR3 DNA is TGTGCCAGCAGTTTAAGACAGGGGGACGGAAACACCATATATTTT.

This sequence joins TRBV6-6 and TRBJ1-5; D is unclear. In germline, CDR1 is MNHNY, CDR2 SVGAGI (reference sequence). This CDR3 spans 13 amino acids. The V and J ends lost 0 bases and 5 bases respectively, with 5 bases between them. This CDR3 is CASSYSTYQPQHF. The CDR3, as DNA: TGTGCCAGCAGTTACTCTACTTATCAGCCCCAGCATTTT.

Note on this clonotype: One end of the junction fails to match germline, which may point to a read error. The chain's CDR3 is CASSAVAWGDQEAQYF. CDR3 bases: TGTGCCAGCAGCGCGGTCGCGTGGGGCGACCAAGAGGCCCAGTACTTC. The chain is built from TRBV7-2 and TRBJ2-5, with D possibly matching TRBD1 (5 bases). Germline-derived CDR1 and CDR2 are SGHTA and FQGNSA. This CDR3 contains 16 residues.

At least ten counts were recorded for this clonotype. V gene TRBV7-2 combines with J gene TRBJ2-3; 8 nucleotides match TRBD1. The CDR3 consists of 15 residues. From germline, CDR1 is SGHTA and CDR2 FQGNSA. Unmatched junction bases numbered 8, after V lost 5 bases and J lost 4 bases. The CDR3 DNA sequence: TGTGCCAGCAGCACCAGGGGGCGTAAAGCAGATACGCAGTATTTT. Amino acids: CASSTRGRKADTQYF.

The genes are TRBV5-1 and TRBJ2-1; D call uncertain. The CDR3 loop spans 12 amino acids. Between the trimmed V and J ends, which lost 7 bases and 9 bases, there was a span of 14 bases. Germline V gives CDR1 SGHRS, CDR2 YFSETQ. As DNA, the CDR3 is TGCGCCAGCGCACCCTTACGGGTTGAGCAGTTCTTC. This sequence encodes CASAPLRVEQFF.